This T cell receptor (beta chain) was recovered during a study of blood T cell repertoires in COVID-19. Study overall: COVID-19 samples from acute and convalescent phases originated in the United States, Italy and Spain. T cells, B-cell-depleted T cells, or PBMCs provided the cDNA or gDNA that served as material.

Original processing notes: Amplified reference gene primers provided the basis for estimating nucleated cell counts. Sequencing used immunoSEQ multiplex PCR; TCRdb keeps in-frame clones, though not all of them. V, J and clone size reflect that table, while D and trimming were determined from the DNA. The sample records about 330,000 clones, 70% to 90% being singletons. The germline gives CDR1 SEHNR, CDR2 FQNEAQ (reference sequence). The CDR3 totals 15 residues. V gave up 4 bases and J gave up 1 base, with 11 bases separating them. Sample: peripheral blood. The TCR sequence derives from a woman in her forties or fifties with active or convalescent COVID-19. V and J are TRBV7-9 and TRBJ2-1; the D gene is possibly TRBD2 (5 bases). The CDR3: CASSSPAESYNEQFF. For the CDR3, the DNA is TGTGCCAGCAGCTCTCCAGCGGAGTCCTACAATGAGCAGTTCTTC.